The next 21 T cell receptor beta chains were all read from a single sample in a study of chemoradiotherapy in HPV16-positive cancers. The repertoire was sequenced with immunoSEQ multiplex PCR; TCRdb's copy has only in-frame clones and lacks some. The sample records about 2,800 clones, roughly 86% being singletons. The starting material was tumor tissue, obtained from a patient who underwent chemoradiotherapy. Receptor source: a human donor with HPV-associated anogenital cancer.

J is TRBJ1-1 and V is TRBV9; D possibly corresponds to TRBD1 (5 bases). The germline V and J ends were trimmed by 5 bases and 4 bases, with 9 bases remaining between them. Germline V gene lookup returns CDR1 SGDLS and CDR2 YYNGEE. The CDR3 sequence is 12 residues long. CDR3 in amino acids: CASSTGATEAFF. CDR3 sequence (DNA): TGTGCCAGCAGTACCGGGGCCACTGAAGCTTTCTTT. Combining the CDR3 with reference TRBV9 and TRBJ1-1 gives the whole variable domain DSGVTQTPKHLITATGQRVTLRCSPRSGDLSVYWYQQSLDQGLQFLIQYYNGEERAKGNILERFSAQQFPDLHSELNLSSLELGDSALYFCASSTGATEAFFGQGTRLTVV.

This clone was seen only a few times. The V call is TRBV19, the J call TRBJ2-3, with 9 bases lining up with TRBD2. The CDR3 totals 19 residues. Germline V gene sequence: CDR1 LNHDA, CDR2 SQIVND (reference sequence). V shed 5 bases and J 0 bases; nucleotides not matched to a gene: 15. CDR3 coding DNA: TGTGCCAGTAGTGGCACCAATAGCGGGGGACACCCTAGCACAGATACGCAGTATTTT. Translation: CASSGTNSGGHPSTDTQYF.

The J gene is TRBJ2-1, the V gene TRBV7-2, with TRBD2 as a possible D gene (7 bases). Germline CDR1 reads SGHTA; CDR2 reads FQGNSA. Trimming removed 5 bases from V and 15 bases from J, with 29 bases in between. This CDR3 region has 16 residues. CDR3 protein: CASSLLGTAGATQVFF. The DNA of the CDR3 is TGTGCCAGCAGCCTCCTTGGGACTGCGGGGGCTACCCAGGTGTTCTTC.

The V and J genes are TRBV27 and TRBJ2-1, with D uncertain. The V end was cut by 5 bases, the J end by 0 bases, with 5 bases between. This CDR3 is 13 amino acids long. Germline assignment: CDR1 MNHEY and CDR2 SMNVEV (reference sequence). In nucleotides, the CDR3 is TGTGCCAGCAGTCTCAGCTCCTACAATGAGCAGTTCTTC. This translates into CASSLSSYNEQFF.

This clone was seen only once. This chain connects TRBV7-8 to TRBJ2-5, with 8 bases fitting TRBD1. The DNA end is a closer match to TRBJ2-7, so the J assignment may be wrong. CDR3 length equals 15 residues. CDR1 and CDR2 from the germline V gene are SGHVS and FQNEAQ. The CDR3 region has the DNA TGTGCCAGCAGCGAAGGATGGACAGGGACCTACGAGCAGTACTTC. It translates to CASSEGWTGTYEQYF.

The chain links TRBV2 to TRBJ2-1; TRBD1 aligns across 8 bases. J lost 12 bases, V lost 3 bases, and 1 base had no gene match. The CDR3 is 11 amino acids. Germline CDR1 and CDR2: SNHLY and FYNNEI. The DNA of the CDR3 is TGTGCCAGCAGTGACGACAGGGGGCAGTTCTTC. Translating gives CASSDDRGQFF.

The chain joins TRBV6-5 to TRBJ2-1; TRBD2 is a possible D gene (5 bases). Germline loops: CDR1 MNHEY, CDR2 SVGAGI. V dropped 0 bases and J dropped 3 bases, with 9 bases sitting between them. This CDR3 region has 15 residues. Written as DNA, the CDR3 is TGTGCCAGCAGTTACTCCCCCGGGGTCTACAATGAGCAGTTCTTC. Translating gives CASSYSPGVYNEQFF.

In the case of this clone: Germline is not matched at one junction end, which may reflect a read error. The chain carries TRBV7-7 and TRBJ2-7, with 7 positions matching TRBD2. This CDR3 contains 14 residues. CDR1 and CDR2 from the germline V gene are SSHAT and FNYEAQ (reference sequence). CDR3 sequence reads: CASSLDAGADEQYF. The CDR3 bases are TGTGCTAGCAGCTTAGACGCGGGAGCAGACGAGCAGTACTTC.

The chain carries TRBV19 and TRBJ1-1; unclear D gene. V was cut by 3 bases and J by 5 bases, with 13 bases left in between. The germline gives CDR1 LNHDA, CDR2 SQIVND (reference sequence). The CDR3 totals 14 residues. CDR3 residues: CASSMSADQTEAFF. The CDR3 DNA reads as TGTGCCAGTAGTATGAGCGCAGACCAGACTGAAGCTTTCTTT.

V is TRBV5-4 and J is TRBJ2-3; D perhaps matches TRBD2 (6 bases). Per the germline V gene, CDR1 is SGHNT and CDR2 is YYREEE (reference sequence). The CDR3 extends over 13 amino acids. Between the trimmed V and J ends, which lost 4 bases and 5 bases, there was a span of 11 bases. The chain's CDR3 is CASSTGLLDTQYF. The CDR3 DNA reads TGTGCCAGCAGCACGGGACTCCTAGATACGCAGTATTTT.

The chain combines TRBV27 with TRBJ1-6; 7 nucleotides match TRBD1. Trimming removed 5 bases from V and 7 bases from J; junction bases left unmatched: 8. The length of the CDR3 is 15 residues. CDR1 is MNHEY and CDR2 is SMNVEV in the germline V gene (reference sequence). For the CDR3, the DNA is TGTGCCAGCAGTCTTGGGACAGTTGGCAATTCACCCCTCCACTTT. Its translation is CASSLGTVGNSPLHF.

The chain recombines TRBV6-4 with TRBJ2-3; 12 bases are shared with TRBD2. V lost 4 bases, J lost 1 base, and 0 bases stayed unmatched. The CDR3 is made up of 15 amino acids. CDR1 and CDR2 (germline): MRHNA, SNTAGT. CDR3 sequence (DNA): TGTGCCAGCAGTGGGACTAGCGGGGGCACAGATACGCAGTATTTT. Translation: CASSGTSGGTDTQYF.

The V call is TRBV29-1, the J call TRBJ1-2; the match to TRBD1 covers 9 bases. CDR3 length: 14 amino acids. Trimming cost V 7 bases and J 4 bases; bases outside gene matches: 10. CDR1 is SQVTM and CDR2 is ANQGSEA in the germline V gene. The CDR3 loop is CSAGKGQGGYGYTF. DNA for the CDR3: TGCAGCGCGGGGAAGGGACAGGGCGGCTATGGCTACACCTTC.

V and J are TRBV19 and TRBJ1-1; D is possibly TRBD1 (5 bases). V lost 9 bases and J lost 1, with 18 bases in between. The CDR3 contains 15 residues. Looked up from germline, CDR1 is LNHDA and CDR2 is SQIVND (reference sequence). As DNA, the CDR3 is TGTGCCAGCAACCCGTACAGGTCTGGGAACACTGAAGCTTTCTTT. As protein: CASNPYRSGNTEAFF.

The V and J genes are TRBV9 and TRBJ1-3, with D possibly matching TRBD1 (6 bases). The CDR3 has 16 residues. Germline V gene sequence: CDR1 SGDLS, CDR2 YYNGEE. Trimming removed 4 bases at V and 0 bases at J, with 14 bases between. The CDR3 region is CASSTRTASSGNTIYF. DNA for the CDR3: TGTGCCAGCAGCACCAGGACAGCATCCTCTGGAAACACCATATATTTT.

V is TRBV11-2 and J is TRBJ1-1; D remains unclear. CDR1 and CDR2 from the germline V gene are SGHAT and FQNNGV. CDR3 length: 16 amino acids. V shed 1 base and J shed 0 bases, with 12 bases lying between them. CDR3 bases: TGTGCCAGCAGCTTAGGGTGGGTAACAATGAACACTGAAGCTTTCTTT. It codes for CASSLGWVTMNTEAFF.

This chain links TRBV29-1 with TRBJ2-5; TRBD2 matches at 10 bases. The V and J ends lost 0 bases and 7 bases, in that order; junction bases with no gene match: 2. Germline values: CDR1 SQVTM, CDR2 ANQGSEA. There are 13 residues in the CDR3. The CDR3 DNA follows: TGCAGCGTTGAAGACGTAGCGGGGGGGACCCAGTACTTC. Residues: CSVEDVAGGTQYF. The full variable domain, with the rest looked up from reference TRBV29-1 and TRBJ2-5, is SAVISQKPSRDICQRGTSLTIQCQVDSQVTMMFWYRQQPGQSLTLIATANQGSEATYESGFVIDKFPISRPNLTFSTLTVSNMSPEDSSIYLCSVEDVAGGTQYFGPGTRLLVL.

DNA of the CDR3: TGTGCCAGCAGCCGGGACGATTTGAAGGCTAGGAATGAGCAGTTCTTC. Protein sequence: CASSRDDLKARNEQFF. This rearrangement joins TRBV7-9 to TRBJ2-1; D may match TRBD1 or TRBD2 (5 bases each). The CDR3 runs to 16 residues. The V end lost 5 bases, the J end lost 7 bases, and 21 bases lay between the germline ends. Germline V gene data show CDR1 as SEHNR and CDR2 as FQNEAQ (reference sequence). The full variable domain, its missing parts supplied by reference TRBV7-9 and TRBJ2-1, is DTGVSQNPRHKITKRGQNVTFRCDPISEHNRLYWYRQTLGQGPEFLTYFQNEAQLEKSRLLSDRFSAERPKGSFSTLEIQRTEQGDSAMYLCASSRDDLKARNEQFFGPGTRLTVL.

The chain joins TRBV11-2 to TRBJ1-1; TRBD1 agrees at 7 bases. In germline, CDR1 is SGHAT, CDR2 FQNNGV. This CDR3 has 15 amino acids. J lost 6 bases, V lost 2 bases, and 9 bases had no gene match. The CDR3 DNA follows: TGTGCCAGCAGCTTATCGACAGGGTTTAACGCTGAAGCTTTCTTT. Its translation is CASSLSTGFNAEAFF.

This chain links TRBV4-3 with TRBJ2-3; D perhaps matches TRBD2 (5 bases). Germline CDR1 LGHNA, CDR2 YSLEER. The CDR3 length is 15 residues. V was pared by 0 bases and J by 4 bases, with 11 bases between. The CDR3 sequence: CASSQDEGLPDTQYF. In DNA form, the CDR3 reads TGCGCCAGCAGCCAAGACGAGGGATTGCCAGATACGCAGTATTTT.

The rearrangement links TRBV2 to TRBJ1-1, with D perhaps matching TRBD1 (6 bases). Germline CDR1 is SNHLY and CDR2 is FYNNEI. This CDR3 contains 17 residues. Deletions cut 3 bases from V and 1 base from J, with 18 bases between. Here the CDR3 reads CASSERGASGWNTEAFF. The CDR3 DNA reads TGTGCCAGCAGTGAGAGGGGGGCGAGTGGATGGAACACTGAAGCTTTCTTT.